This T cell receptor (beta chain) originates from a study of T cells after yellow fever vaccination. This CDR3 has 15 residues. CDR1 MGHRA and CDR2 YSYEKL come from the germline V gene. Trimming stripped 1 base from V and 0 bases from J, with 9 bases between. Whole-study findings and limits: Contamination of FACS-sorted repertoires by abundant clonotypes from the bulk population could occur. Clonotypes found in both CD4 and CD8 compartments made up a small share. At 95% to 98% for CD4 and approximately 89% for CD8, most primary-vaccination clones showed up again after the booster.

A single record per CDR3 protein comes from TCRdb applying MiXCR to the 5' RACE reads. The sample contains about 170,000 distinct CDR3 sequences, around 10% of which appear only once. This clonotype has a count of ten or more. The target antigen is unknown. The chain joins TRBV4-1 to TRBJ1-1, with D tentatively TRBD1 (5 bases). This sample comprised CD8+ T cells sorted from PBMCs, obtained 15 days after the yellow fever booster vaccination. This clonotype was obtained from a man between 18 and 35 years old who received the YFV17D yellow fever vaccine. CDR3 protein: CASSQGGLMNTEAFF. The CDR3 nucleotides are TGCGCCAGCAGCCAAGGGGGGTTGATGAACACTGAAGCTTTCTTT.